This entry lists 21 T cell receptor beta chains sequenced from one sample in a study of OX40 agonist ivuxolimab in advanced cancers. The repertoire was sequenced with immunoSEQ multiplex PCR; TCRdb's copy has only in-frame clones and lacks some. Of 7,500 to 9,500 clones listed, approximately 70% are singletons. Sequences were derived from CD4+ or CD8+ T cells sorted from blood, sampled in a trial of the OX40 agonist ivuxolimab. The receptors come from an adult with an advanced solid tumor such as melanoma, head and neck, liver or kidney cancer.

The genes are TRBV27 and TRBJ1-5; tentatively, D is TRBD1 (6 bases). Germline V gene sequence: CDR1 MNHEY, CDR2 SMNVEV (reference sequence). The CDR3 is made up of 15 amino acids. The V gene lost 6 bases and the J gene lost 2 bases, with 14 bases spanning the gap. This chain's CDR3 is CASRSGAGGNQPQHF. As DNA, the CDR3 is TGTGCCAGCAGATCAGGGGCTGGGGGCAATCAGCCCCAGCATTTT.

This clone turned up a few times. J is TRBJ2-5 and V is TRBV28; 15 nucleotides agree with TRBD2. Unmatched junction bases numbered 8, after V lost 5 bases and J lost 4 bases. The CDR3 length is 17 residues. Germline V CDR1 and CDR2: MDHEN, SYDVKM. CDR3 region: CASSLWTSGRAPETQYF. Here the CDR3 DNA reads TGTGCCAGCAGTCTTTGGACTAGCGGGAGGGCCCCAGAGACCCAGTACTTC.

The chain links TRBV13 to TRBJ1-2; TRBD1 is a possible D gene (6 bases). With 6 bases removed from V and 7 bases from J, the gap between germline ends came to 15 bases. Germline V CDR1 and CDR2: PRHDT, FYEKMQ (reference sequence). The CDR3 extends over 13 amino acids. The CDR3 loop reads CASSTLNRVGYTF. Here the CDR3 DNA reads TGTGCCAGCAGTACGCTTAACAGGGTTGGCTACACCTTC.

This chain joins TRBV9 and TRBJ2-7; 10 bases are a match to TRBD1. With V trimmed by 5 bases and J by 6 bases, 8 bases remained unmatched. The germline V gene encodes CDR1 SGDLS and CDR2 YYNGEE. The CDR3 is 14 residues long. In nucleotides, the CDR3 is TGTGCCAGCAGTTACTTGGGGACAGGGGTCGAGCAGTACTTC. It codes for CASSYLGTGVEQYF.

V is TRBV7-9 and J is TRBJ2-7; D ambiguous. This CDR3 has 12 amino acids. Per the germline V gene, CDR1 is SEHNR and CDR2 is FQNEAQ (reference sequence). Trimming pared 8 bases from V and 1 base from J, leaving 9 bases between. The CDR3 DNA is TGTGCCAGCTTAGGTACATCCTACGAGCAGTACTTC. Residues: CASLGTSYEQYF.

This chain connects TRBV7-6 to TRBJ2-5; no clear D gene. The better agreement between TRBJ2-7 and the DNA end casts doubt on the J call. This CDR3 contains 12 residues. Germline V gene lookup returns CDR1 SGHVS and CDR2 FNYEAQ. The CDR3 DNA reads as TGTGCCAGCAGCTTTGGGTCCTACGAGCAGTACTTC. It translates to CASSFGSYEQYF.

This clone appeared a few times. The chain combines TRBV29-1 with TRBJ2-2; D unclear. Germline V gene data show CDR1 as SQVTM and CDR2 as ANQGSEA. The CDR3 contains 13 residues. V was shortened by 5 bases and J by 0 bases, with 7 bases between the two germline ends. The CDR3 spells CSVLRTNTGELFF. Here the CDR3 DNA reads TGCAGCGTTCTGAGAACGAACACCGGGGAGCTGTTTTTT.

This clone was picked up a small number of times. The junction does not match germline at one end; this may be a read error. The chain joins TRBV6-5 to TRBJ2-3; 7 bases map to TRBD2. The CDR3 totals 14 residues. Germline V gene data show CDR1 as MNHEY and CDR2 as SVGAGI. The CDR3 coding sequence is TGTGCCAGCAGTGACTCGCGGGAGCCAGATACGCAGTATTTT. It encodes CASSDSREPDTQYF.

This chain links TRBV11-2 with TRBJ2-1; 8 bases match TRBD1. Germline CDR1 SGHAT, CDR2 FQNNGV. This CDR3 comprises 19 residues. Trimming at V came to 7 bases and at J to 4 bases, leaving 21 bases not matched to a gene. CDR3 DNA: TGTGCCAGCACCTGGAGCATGACAGGGGCCCCTGGGATGTACAATGAGCAGTTCTTC. Residues: CASTWSMTGAPGMYNEQFF.

The genes are TRBV10-3 and TRBJ2-7, with no clear D. Germline V lookup: CDR1 ENHRY, CDR2 SYGVKD. This CDR3 region has 12 residues. The V gene lost 3 bases and the J gene lost 3 bases, with 6 bases spanning the gap. This CDR3 is CAISEQDYEQYF. The CDR3 DNA sequence: TGTGCCATCAGTGAACAAGACTACGAGCAGTACTTC.

The chain joins TRBV4-2 to TRBJ2-6; D gene uncertain. Germline CDR1 LGHNA, CDR2 YNFKEQ. With 0 bases removed from V and 0 bases from J, the gap between germline ends came to 6 bases. CDR3 size: 16 residues. CDR3 in DNA: TGTGCCAGCAGCCAAGATACAAACTCTGGGGCCAACGTCCTGACTTTC. Protein product: CASSQDTNSGANVLTF.

This chain joins TRBV7-8 and TRBJ2-7; TRBD2 matches at 7 bases. The germline V gene has CDR1 SGHVS and CDR2 FQNEAQ. This CDR3 has 16 amino acids. J was trimmed by 0 bases and V by 5 bases; bases with no gene match: 10. CDR3 sequence reads: CASSPGERGLSYEQYF. The CDR3 DNA is TGTGCCAGCAGCCCCGGGGAGCGGGGCCTCTCCTACGAGCAGTACTTC. Variable domain in full (rest from reference TRBV7-8 and TRBJ2-7): GAGVSQSPRYKVAKRGQDVALRCDPISGHVSLFWYQQALGQGPEFLTYFQNEAQLDKSGLPSDRFFAERPEGSVSTLKIQRTQQEDSAVYLCASSPGERGLSYEQYFGPGTRLTVT.

The chain recombines TRBV6-1 with TRBJ2-1; D may correspond to TRBD1 or TRBD2 (5 bases each). V was cut by 6 bases and J by 1 base, with 13 bases left in between. CDR1 is MNHNS, CDR2 SASEGT, per germline. The CDR3 has 15 amino acids. In DNA, the CDR3 is TGTGCCAGCAGACCCGGGACCGTTTCCTACAATGAGCAGTTCTTC. It encodes CASRPGTVSYNEQFF.

The chain carries TRBV5-4 and TRBJ2-1, with 8 bases lining up with TRBD2. Germline V gives CDR1 SGHNT, CDR2 YYREEE (reference sequence). V lost 4 bases, J lost 3 bases, and 6 bases stayed unmatched. The CDR3 loop spans 15 amino acids. Written as DNA, the CDR3 is TGTGCCAGCAGCAACCGACTAGCGAACTACAATGAGCAGTTCTTC. Protein: CASSNRLANYNEQFF.

The rearrangement links TRBV5-8 to TRBJ1-1; no reliable D call. Germline V gives CDR1 SGHTS, CDR2 YDEGEE. The CDR3 has 14 residues. V lost 0 bases to trimming and J lost 0 bases, with 6 bases between them. CDR3 DNA sequence: TGTGCCAGCAGCTTGGGTCAGATGAACACTGAAGCTTTCTTT. The encoded protein is CASSLGQMNTEAFF.

The table lists this clone with many counts. The chain combines TRBV2 with TRBJ2-1; tentatively, D is TRBD1 (5 bases). Trimming cost V 5 bases and J 7 bases, with 9 bases left between them. CDR3 length equals 12 residues. From germline, CDR1 is SNHLY and CDR2 FYNNEI. CDR3 bases: TGTGCCAGCAGTAGAAGGGGTAATGAGCAGTTCTTC. Its translation: CASSRRGNEQFF.

This clone is medium-sized (0.01 to 0.1%) by share. The J gene is TRBJ2-7, the V gene TRBV4-2; TRBD2 matches 9 bases. J lost 4 bases, V lost 0 bases, and 1 base had no gene match. The CDR3 runs to 14 residues. Germline lookup yields CDR1 LGHNA and CDR2 YNFKEQ. As DNA, the CDR3 is TGTGCCAGCAGCCAAGATACTAGCGGGTACGAGCAGTACTTC. The encoded protein is CASSQDTSGYEQYF.

The CDR3 DNA reads TGTGCCAGCAGCTTAGCGTATAACAGAGCTAACTATGGCTACACCTTC. This gives the protein CASSLAYNRANYGYTF. The V call is TRBV5-4, the J call TRBJ1-2; D unresolved. Trimming left V 2 bases short and J 0 bases short, with 14 bases between. The germline gives CDR1 SGHNT, CDR2 YYREEE (reference sequence). This CDR3 is built from 16 residues.

This chain links TRBV6-5 with TRBJ1-4; D is undetermined. From germline, CDR1 is MNHEY and CDR2 SVGAGI. Trimming shortened V by 5 bases and J by 5 bases, and 9 bases separated the two germline ends. The CDR3 runs to 13 residues. CDR3 coding DNA: TGTGCCAGCAGTGCCGGGTTCAATGAAAAACTGTTTTTT. Amino acid sequence: CASSAGFNEKLFF.

The chain recombines TRBV13 with TRBJ1-1, with 9 bases fitting TRBD1. J lost 5 bases, V lost 4 bases, and 5 bases had no gene match. Germline CDR1 and CDR2: PRHDT and FYEKMQ (reference sequence). The CDR3 has 14 residues. CDR3 sequence: CASSWTGEETEAFF. The DNA of the CDR3 is TGTGCCAGCAGCTGGACAGGGGAGGAAACTGAAGCTTTCTTT.

This chain links TRBV4-1 with TRBJ1-4, with a possible D match to TRBD1 (6 bases). Between the trimmed V and J ends, which lost 3 bases and 3 bases, there was a span of 11 bases. The CDR3 runs 15 residues. The germline CDR1 and CDR2 sequences are MGHRA and YSYEKL. The CDR3 is CASSHLGGSNEKLFF. The CDR3 DNA follows: TGCGCCAGCAGCCACCTAGGGGGATCTAATGAAAAACTGTTTTTT.